Below are 5 T cell receptor beta chains sequenced from a single sample in a study of monozygotic twins with inflammatory bowel disease. TCRdb reprocessed the 5' RACE reads and reports one entry per CDR3 protein, with no DNA. In all, the sample yields about 450,000 distinct CDR3 sequences. Sequenced: blood. The receptors were gathered from a human donor with ulcerative colitis or Crohn's disease, or a healthy co-twin of an affected twin (not recorded which).

V is TRBV12-3 or TRBV12-4 and J is TRBJ2-4; TCRdb's D call, TRBD1, is unchecked because there is no DNA. The CDR3 spans 17 residues. The CDR3 here is CASSARQGALSKNIQYF.

The chain uses TRBV27 and TRBJ2-3; checking the TCRdb D call of TRBD2 is not possible without DNA. The CDR3 is made up of 16 amino acids. Per the germline V gene, CDR1 is MNHEY and CDR2 is SMNVEV (reference sequence). The CDR3 is CASSFGGGRSTDTQYF.

J is TRBJ2-1 and V is TRBV14; TCRdb lists TRBD2, though no DNA is available to test this call. The CDR3 runs 14 residues. The germline V gene has CDR1 SGHDN and CDR2 FVKESK. CDR3 loop: CASSGREGPYEQFF.

The CDR3 loop is CSARTFRRGPHEQYF. This chain joins TRBV20-1 and TRBJ2-7; TCRdb outputs TRBD1, but without DNA this stays unchecked. Germline V gives CDR1 DFQATT, CDR2 SNEGSKA (reference sequence). The CDR3 consists of 15 residues.

The chain recombines TRBV6-1 with TRBJ2-4. There are 15 residues in the CDR3. Germline loops: CDR1 MNHNS, CDR2 SASEGT. The chain's CDR3 is CASSAPASAKNIQYF.